One TCR beta chain is described in this entry. The antigen remains unidentified. Negatively enriched CD4+ T cells were divided by CD45RA into naive and memory. The data originate from a study of shared clonotypes between healthy human individuals. The study's findings and limits: Rarefaction gave evidence that sorted-subset sequencing remained incomplete despite large depth.

Deep-level assay runs were performed. Some clones are missing from TCRdb's copy, which holds only in-frame ones; the method was immunoSEQ multiplex PCR. Of around 180,000 clones in the sample, just under 95% were seen once. Material: naive CD4+ T cells sorted from blood. The subset denotes: CD45RA+ positively selected. The sequence was obtained from a woman in her twenties or thirties in good health.

The CDR3 DNA is TGTGCCAGCAGTGAAACAGGGGTCGGCTACACCTTC. It specifies CASSETGVGYTF. The genes are TRBV28 and TRBJ1-2, with 7 bases matching TRBD1. CDR3 size: 12 residues. Germline values: CDR1 MDHEN, CDR2 SYDVKM. Trimming removed 5 bases from V and 8 bases from J; junction bases left unmatched: 5.